The clone carrying this T cell receptor beta chain was counted a few times. Trimming at V came to 4 bases and at J to 3 bases, leaving 12 bases not matched to a gene. The germline gives CDR1 SGHNT, CDR2 YYREEE (reference sequence). This CDR3 comprises 16 residues. The data were taken from a study of response to subunit inactivated influenza vaccine. TCRdb recomputed calls from the RT-PCR reads with MiXCR, one row per CDR3 protein. Of roughly 520,000 distinct CDR3 sequences in the sample, roughly 27% were seen once. The rearrangement uses TRBV5-4 and TRBJ2-7; TRBD1 matches at 8 bases. The sample was CD4+ T cells sorted from PBMCs, taken around 5 days after vaccination. This receptor was obtained from a man aged 45-65 years who received an inactivated influenza vaccine. The CDR3 region is CASSASGTGFNYEQYF. The DNA of the CDR3 is TGTGCCAGCAGCGCATCCGGGACAGGATTTAACTACGAGCAGTACTTC.